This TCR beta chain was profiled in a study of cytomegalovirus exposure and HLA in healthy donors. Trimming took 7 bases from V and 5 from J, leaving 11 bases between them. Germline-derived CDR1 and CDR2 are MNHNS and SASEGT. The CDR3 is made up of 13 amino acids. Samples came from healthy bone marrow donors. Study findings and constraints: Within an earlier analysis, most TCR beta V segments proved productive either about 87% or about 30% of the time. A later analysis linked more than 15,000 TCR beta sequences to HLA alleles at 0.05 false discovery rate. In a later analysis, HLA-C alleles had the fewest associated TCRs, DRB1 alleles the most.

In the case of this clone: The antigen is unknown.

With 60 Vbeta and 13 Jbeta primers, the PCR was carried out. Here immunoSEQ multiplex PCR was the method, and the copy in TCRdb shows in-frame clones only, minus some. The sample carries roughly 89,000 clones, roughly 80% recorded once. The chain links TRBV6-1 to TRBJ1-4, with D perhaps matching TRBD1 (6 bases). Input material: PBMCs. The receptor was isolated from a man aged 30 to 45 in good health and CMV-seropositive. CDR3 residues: CASTGVGNEKLFF. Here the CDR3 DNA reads TGTGCCAGCACAGGGGTAGGGAATGAAAAACTGTTTTTT.